This TCR beta chain originates from a study of Ad26.COV2.S vaccination and SARS-CoV-2 variants (dated by TCRdb to about 2021). Regarding the study in general: Donors in the vaccine arm were drawn from COV1001, a phase I-IIa trial of Ad26.COV2.S in healthy adults that was multicentre, randomized, double-blind and placebo-controlled. Ad26.COV2.S was given intramuscularly at 5x10^10 or 1x10^11 viral particles, as a single shot or as two shots 56 days apart. The specificity and breadth of SARS-CoV-2-reactive T cell receptors after Ad26.COV2.S vaccination were assessed by TCRbeta repertoire sequencing. A total of some 30 samples were included in the TCR-sequenced set, comprising 19 Ad26.COV2.S vaccine recipients, 5 placebo recipients and 8 SARS-CoV-2 convalescent individuals. Trial participants were randomized into five groups of five: low-dose or high-dose Ad26.COV2.S given once or twice, or placebo on both occasions. Investigators remained blinded to trial group allocation during experiments and outcome assessment.

This clone has just one count. Its recognized antigen is unknown. No per-base quality is available; no much larger clone lies one base away. The treatment or condition label corresponds to: around 19 received Ad26.COV2.S at low or high dose, single or two shots; 5 received placebo; per-sample allocation not given. Repertoires of vaccine and placebo recipients were sequenced from samples collected on day 63 after the first injection. In Cohort 1b, more than 20 adults aged 18-55 years were enrolled at a single site in Boston, USA, between 29 July and 7 August 2020. Ad26.COV2.S was a replication-incompetent adenovirus type 26 vector that expressed a prefusion-stabilized SARS-CoV-2 spike protein derived from the original Wuhan strain. Points the paper makes about the study in general: Spike-specific TCR breadth was higher in Ad26.COV2.S recipients than in placebo recipients (P = 0.0014). The study was not powered to compare responses between vaccine doses or regimens. Comparable non-spike TCR breadth was observed between vaccine and placebo recipients, consistent with only spike being contained in the vaccine. Substantial breadth of spike-specific CD8+ and CD4+ T cell responses was reported after vaccination. It was noted by the authors that total T cell responses may have been underestimated by the TCR breadth and depth analyses.

The immunoSEQ Assay was the method used to sequence TCRbeta CDR3 regions. After extraction, genomic DNA underwent amplification by bias-controlled multiplex PCR, followed by high-throughput sequencing. Per the original workflow: Collapsing and filtering of sequences were performed to quantify the absolute abundance of each unique TCRbeta CDR3 region. T cell fraction was estimated by normalizing TCRbeta template counts to usable DNA, which was measured by amplifying reference genes present in all nucleated cells. Repertoire TCRs were annotated as SARS-CoV-2-specific by exact matching of V gene, CDR3 amino acid sequence and J gene to a known reactive TCR set. The reference SARS-CoV-2 TCR set was obtained from MIRA and was filtered for enrichment in COVID-19-positive ImmuneCODE repertoires, whereby public or cross-reactive TCRs were removed. Using the MIRA antigens, annotated TCRs were further analysed by specific ORF or by position within an ORF. Depth was the summed frequency of annotated unique rearrangements, while breadth was defined as annotated unique rearrangements over total unique productive rearrangements. Two-sided Wilcoxon rank-sum tests were applied when comparing TCR breadth between groups. In its TCRdb copy, this immuneACCESS table keeps in-frame sequences only and misses some clones. Where compared with another copy, unresolved V genes explain less than half of these, and the others have no known cause. V and J calls and clone size are as listed in that table; D and trimming were resolved from the DNA. The sample table lists roughly 350,000 clones, around 90% of them with a count of one. Roughly 3.1% of the sample is held by the ten biggest clonotypes.

V is shortened by 10 bases, J by 0 bases, and the region joining them spans 19 bases. Reading from cysteine to phenylalanine, the CDR3 counts 15 amino acids. Only CDR3 DNA is held: 45 bases, read in frame from base 1. The germline V gene (reference sequence) gives CDR1 as LNHDA and CDR2 as SQIVND. Sequenced material: peripheral blood, taken in a trial of Ad26.COV2.S vaccine versus placebo. The sequence was obtained from a person between 18 and 65 years old who received the Ad26.COV2.S COVID-19 vaccine or a placebo. The chain was built from TRBV19 and TRBJ2-7; the D gene could be either TRBD1 or TRBD2, each agreeing at 5 bases. The DNA is as follows: TGTGCCACCGACACCGGGACCGCCAGCTCCTACGAGCAGTACTTC. This encodes CATDTGTASSYEQYF.